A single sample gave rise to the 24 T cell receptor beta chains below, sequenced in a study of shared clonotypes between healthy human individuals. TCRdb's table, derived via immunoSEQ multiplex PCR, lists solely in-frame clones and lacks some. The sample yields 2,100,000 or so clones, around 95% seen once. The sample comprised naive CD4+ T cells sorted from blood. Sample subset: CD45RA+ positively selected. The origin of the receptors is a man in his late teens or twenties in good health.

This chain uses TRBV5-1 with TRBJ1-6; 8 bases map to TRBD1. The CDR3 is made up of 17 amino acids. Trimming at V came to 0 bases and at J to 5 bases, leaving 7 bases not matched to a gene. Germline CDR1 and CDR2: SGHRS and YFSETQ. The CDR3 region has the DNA TGCGCCAGCAGCTTGGCTAAATCGGGACAGGATAATTCACCCCTCCACTTT. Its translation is CASSLAKSGQDNSPLHF.

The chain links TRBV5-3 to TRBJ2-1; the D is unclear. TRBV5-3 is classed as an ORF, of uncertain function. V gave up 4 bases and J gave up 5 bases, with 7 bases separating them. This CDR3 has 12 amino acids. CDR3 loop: CARSLSHNEQFF. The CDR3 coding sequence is TGTGCCAGAAGCCTCTCTCACAATGAGCAGTTCTTC.

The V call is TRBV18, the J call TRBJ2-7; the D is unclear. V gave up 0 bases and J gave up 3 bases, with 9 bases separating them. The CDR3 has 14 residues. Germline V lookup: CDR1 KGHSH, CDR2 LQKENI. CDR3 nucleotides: TGTGCCAGCTCACCACCGAATACAATCTACGAGCAGTACTTC. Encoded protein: CASSPPNTIYEQYF.

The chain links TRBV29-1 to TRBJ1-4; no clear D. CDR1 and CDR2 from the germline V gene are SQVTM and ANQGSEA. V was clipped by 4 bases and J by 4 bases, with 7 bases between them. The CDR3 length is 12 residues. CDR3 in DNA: TGCAGCGTTGTCAAGGGTAATGAAAAACTGTTTTTT. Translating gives CSVVKGNEKLFF.

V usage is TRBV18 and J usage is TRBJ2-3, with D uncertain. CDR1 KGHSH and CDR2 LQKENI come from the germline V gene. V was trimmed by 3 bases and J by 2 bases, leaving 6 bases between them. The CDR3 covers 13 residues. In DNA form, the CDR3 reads TGTGCCAGCTCACCTTCCTTCACAGATACGCAGTATTTT. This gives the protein CASSPSFTDTQYF.

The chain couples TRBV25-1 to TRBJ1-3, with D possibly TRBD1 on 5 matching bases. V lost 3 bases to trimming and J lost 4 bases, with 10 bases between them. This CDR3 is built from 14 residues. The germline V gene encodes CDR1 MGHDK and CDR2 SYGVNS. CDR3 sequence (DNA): TGTGCCAGCAGTGATACAGGCTACGGAAACACCATATATTTT. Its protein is CASSDTGYGNTIYF. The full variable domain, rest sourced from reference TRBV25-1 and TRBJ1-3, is EADIYQTPRYLVIGTGKKITLECSQTMGHDKMYWYQQDPGMELHLIHYSYGVNSTEKGDLSSESTVSRIRTEHFPLTLESARPSHTSQYLCASSDTGYGNTIYFGEGSWLTVV.

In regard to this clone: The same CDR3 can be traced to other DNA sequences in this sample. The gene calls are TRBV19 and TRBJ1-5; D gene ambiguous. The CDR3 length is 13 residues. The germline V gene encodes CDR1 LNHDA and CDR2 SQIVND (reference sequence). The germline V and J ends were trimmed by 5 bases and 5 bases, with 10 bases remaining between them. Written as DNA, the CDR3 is TGTGCCAGTAGTCTGTTGGGTGATCAGCCCCAGCATTTT. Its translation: CASSLLGDQPQHF.

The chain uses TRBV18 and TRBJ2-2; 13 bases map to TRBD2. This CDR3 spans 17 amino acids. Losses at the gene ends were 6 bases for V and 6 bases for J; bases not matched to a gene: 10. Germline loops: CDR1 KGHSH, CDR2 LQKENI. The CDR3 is CASSSLAGGSLAGELFF. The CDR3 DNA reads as TGTGCCAGCTCGTCACTAGCGGGAGGGAGTCTCGCCGGGGAGCTGTTTTTT. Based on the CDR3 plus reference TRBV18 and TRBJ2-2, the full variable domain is NAGVMQNPRHLVRRRGQEARLRCSPMKGHSHVYWYRQLPEEGLKFMVYLQKENIIDESGMPKERFSAEFPKEGPSILRIQQVVRGDSAAYFCASSSLAGGSLAGELFFGEGSRLTVL.

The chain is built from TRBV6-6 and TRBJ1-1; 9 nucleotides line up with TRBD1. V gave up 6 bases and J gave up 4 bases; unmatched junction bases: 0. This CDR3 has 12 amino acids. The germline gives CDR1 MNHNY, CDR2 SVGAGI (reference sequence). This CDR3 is CASRTGGTEAFF. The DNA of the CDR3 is TGTGCCAGCAGGACAGGGGGCACTGAAGCTTTCTTT.

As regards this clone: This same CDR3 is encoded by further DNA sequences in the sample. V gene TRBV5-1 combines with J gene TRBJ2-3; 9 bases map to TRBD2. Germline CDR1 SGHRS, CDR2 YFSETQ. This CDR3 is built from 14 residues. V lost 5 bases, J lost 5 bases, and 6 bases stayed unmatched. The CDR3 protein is CASSFSGGGDTQYF. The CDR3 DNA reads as TGCGCCAGCAGTTTTAGCGGGGGCGGAGATACGCAGTATTTT.

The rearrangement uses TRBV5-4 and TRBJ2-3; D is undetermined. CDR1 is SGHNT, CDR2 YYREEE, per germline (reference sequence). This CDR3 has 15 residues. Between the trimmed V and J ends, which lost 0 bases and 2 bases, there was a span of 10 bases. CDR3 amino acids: CASSLGSLDTDTQYF. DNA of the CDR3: TGTGCCAGCAGCTTGGGCTCGCTAGACACAGATACGCAGTATTTT.

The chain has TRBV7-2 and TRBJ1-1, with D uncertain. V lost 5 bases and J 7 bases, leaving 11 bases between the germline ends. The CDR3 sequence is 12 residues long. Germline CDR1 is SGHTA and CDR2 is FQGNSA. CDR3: CASSRDQNEAFF. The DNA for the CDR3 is TGTGCCAGCAGCCGTGATCAGAATGAAGCTTTCTTT.

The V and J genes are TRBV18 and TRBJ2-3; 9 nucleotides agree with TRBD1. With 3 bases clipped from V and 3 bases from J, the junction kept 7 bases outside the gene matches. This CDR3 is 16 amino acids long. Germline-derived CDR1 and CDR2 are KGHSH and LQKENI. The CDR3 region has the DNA TGTGCCAGCTCACCCCTCGGGACAGGGTTGACAGATACGCAGTATTTT. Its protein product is CASSPLGTGLTDTQYF.

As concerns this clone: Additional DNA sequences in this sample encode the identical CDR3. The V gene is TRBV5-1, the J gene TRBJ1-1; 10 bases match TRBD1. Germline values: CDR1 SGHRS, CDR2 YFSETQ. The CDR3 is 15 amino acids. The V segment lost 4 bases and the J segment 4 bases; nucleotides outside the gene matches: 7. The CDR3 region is CASSLGQGGGTEAFF. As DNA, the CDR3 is TGCGCCAGCAGCCTAGGACAGGGGGGAGGCACTGAAGCTTTCTTT.

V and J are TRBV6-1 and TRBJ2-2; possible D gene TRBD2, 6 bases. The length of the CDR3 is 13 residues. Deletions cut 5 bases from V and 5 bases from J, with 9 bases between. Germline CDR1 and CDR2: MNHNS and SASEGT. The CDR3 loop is CASSLEGTGELFF. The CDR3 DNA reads TGTGCCAGCAGTTTGGAGGGGACCGGGGAGCTGTTTTTT.

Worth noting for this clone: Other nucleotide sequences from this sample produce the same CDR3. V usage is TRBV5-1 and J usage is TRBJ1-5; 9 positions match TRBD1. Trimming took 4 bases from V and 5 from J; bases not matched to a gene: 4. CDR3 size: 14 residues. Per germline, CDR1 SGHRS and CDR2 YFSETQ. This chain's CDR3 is CASSEGQGDQPQHF. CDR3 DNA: TGCGCCAGCAGCGAGGGACAGGGAGATCAGCCCCAGCATTTT.

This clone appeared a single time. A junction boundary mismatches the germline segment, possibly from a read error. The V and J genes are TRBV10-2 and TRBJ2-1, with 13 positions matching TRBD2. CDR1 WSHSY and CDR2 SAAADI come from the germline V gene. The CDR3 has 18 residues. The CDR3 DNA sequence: TGCGCCAGCTGTGAAAAAATTCCGGGACTAGCGGGAATAAATGAGCAGTTCTTC. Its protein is CASCEKIPGLAGINEQFF.

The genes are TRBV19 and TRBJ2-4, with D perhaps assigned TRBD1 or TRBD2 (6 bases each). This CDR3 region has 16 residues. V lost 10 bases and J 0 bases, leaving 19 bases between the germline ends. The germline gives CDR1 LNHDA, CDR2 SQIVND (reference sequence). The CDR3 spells CATSKGGGLAKNIQYF. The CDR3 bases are TGTGCCACCAGTAAGGGGGGTGGTCTAGCCAAAAACATTCAGTACTTC.

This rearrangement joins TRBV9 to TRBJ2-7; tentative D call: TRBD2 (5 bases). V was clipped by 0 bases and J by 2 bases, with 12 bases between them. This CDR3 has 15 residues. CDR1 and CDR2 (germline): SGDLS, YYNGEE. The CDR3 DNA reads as TGTGCCAGCAGCGTAGAAGCGGCCCCGGCCTACGAGCAGTACTTC. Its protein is CASSVEAAPAYEQYF.

CDR3 sequence (DNA): TGCAGCGTTGCCGGGGGGTTGGCTAATGAAAAACTGTTTTTT. It is translated as CSVAGGLANEKLFF. The chain links TRBV29-1 to TRBJ1-4; possibly TRBD1 for D (5 bases). Germline assignment: CDR1 SQVTM and CDR2 ANQGSEA. CDR3 size: 14 residues. V was cut by 4 bases and J by 3 bases, with 12 bases left in between. The full variable domain, in which reference TRBV29-1 and TRBJ1-4 provide the parts outside the CDR3, is SAVISQKPSRDICQRGTSLTIQCQVDSQVTMMFWYRQQPGQSLTLIATANQGSEATYESGFVIDKFPISRPNLTFSTLTVSNMSPEDSSIYLCSVAGGLANEKLFFGSGTQLSVL.

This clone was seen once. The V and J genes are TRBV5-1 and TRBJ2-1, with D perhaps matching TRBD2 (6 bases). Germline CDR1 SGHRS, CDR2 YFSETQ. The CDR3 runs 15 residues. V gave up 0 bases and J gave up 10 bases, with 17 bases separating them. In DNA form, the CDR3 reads TGCGCCAGCAGCTTGGGAGTCCGGGGGTACAGGGAGCAGTTCTTC. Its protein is CASSLGVRGYREQFF.

The CDR3 nucleotides are TGCGCCAGCAGTGAGTCCGTGAGTGGGAGGGCCTCCTACGAGCAGTACTTC. Its protein is CASSESVSGRASYEQYF. V gene TRBV10-2 combines with J gene TRBJ2-7, with 7 bases fitting TRBD2. Germline V gene data show CDR1 as WSHSY and CDR2 as SAAADI. The CDR3 contains 17 residues. The V gene end was trimmed by 0 bases and the J gene end by 0 bases; junction bases not matched to a gene: 8.

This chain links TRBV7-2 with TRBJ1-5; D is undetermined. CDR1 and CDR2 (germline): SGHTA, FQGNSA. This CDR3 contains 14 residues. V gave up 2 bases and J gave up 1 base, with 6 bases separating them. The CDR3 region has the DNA TGTGCCAGCAGCTTATACCCCAGCAATCAGCCCCAGCATTTT. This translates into CASSLYPSNQPQHF.

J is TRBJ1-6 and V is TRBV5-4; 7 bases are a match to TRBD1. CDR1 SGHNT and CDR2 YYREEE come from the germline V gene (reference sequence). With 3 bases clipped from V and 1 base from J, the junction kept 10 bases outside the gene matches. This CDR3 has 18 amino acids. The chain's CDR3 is CASSSRQGRLSYNSPLHF. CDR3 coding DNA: TGTGCCAGCAGCTCCAGACAGGGCCGTTTATCCTATAATTCACCCCTCCACTTT. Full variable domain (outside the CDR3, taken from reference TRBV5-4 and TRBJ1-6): ETGVTQSPTHLIKTRGQQVTLRCSSQSGHNTVSWYQQALGQGPQFIFQYYREEENGRGNFPPRFSGLQFPNYSSELNVNALELDDSALYLCASSSRQGRLSYNSPLHFGNGTRLTVT.